This is a list of T cell receptor beta chains from one sample in a study of T cell responses to AZD1222 COVID-19 vaccine. Clones were sequenced by immunoSEQ multiplex PCR, and TCRdb holds only the in-frame ones, with some missing. The repertoire includes roughly 99,000 clones, about 85% of them detected once, and 3.5% to 4.5% sits in the top ten. Sequenced material: peripheral blood, taken on day 0 of AZD1222 vaccination. These receptors all come from an adult in good health. Each CDR3 is given with its conserved first and last residue. A D gene is named only where the DNA matches it firmly. Size is omitted from some rows. Given values are once, few, many or a class for expanded clones.

J gene	V gene	D gene	clone size	CDR3 protein	CDR3 DNA
TRBJ2-1	TRBV6-2/TRBV6-3	TRBD2	-	CASSYGGRAIYNEQFF	TGTGCCAGCAGTTACGGCGGGAGGGCGATCTACAATGAGCAGTTCTTC
TRBJ2-1	TRBV7-9	-	-	CASSLEGGIEQFF	TGTGCCAGCAGCTTAGAAGGGGGGATAGAGCAGTTCTTC
TRBJ2-7	TRBV24-1	TRBD1	once	CATIRDRGPHEQYF	TGTGCCACCATACGGGACAGGGGGCCACACGAGCAGTACTTC
TRBJ2-7	TRBV6-7	-	-	CASSYSGTSYEQYF	TGTGCCAGCAGTTACTCGGGCACCTCCTACGAGCAGTACTTC
TRBJ1-2	TRBV11-2	-	-	CASSLAGVRSWEYDYTF	TGTGCCAGCAGCTTAGCGGGAGTCAGAAGCTGGGAGTATGACTACACCTTC
TRBJ1-1	TRBV18	-	-	CASSPRKGSNTEAFF	TGTGCCAGCTCACCACGTAAGGGTTCCAACACTGAAGCTTTCTTT
TRBJ2-3	TRBV19	-	-	CASIDLGAKGTDTQYF	TGTGCCAGTATCGACCTCGGGGCGAAGGGGACAGATACGCAGTATTTT
TRBJ2-3	TRBV7-3	TRBD2	-	CASSLTRTSGATDTQYF	TGTGCCAGCAGCTTAACGCGGACTAGCGGGGCGACAGATACGCAGTATTTT
TRBJ2-1	TRBV7-7	-	-	CASSLSGTHNEQFF	TGTGCCAGCAGTCTATCCGGGACCCACAATGAGCAGTTCTTC
TRBJ2-1	TRBV10-3	TRBD2	-	CAISFGTSGYNEQFF	TGTGCCATCAGCTTTGGGACTAGCGGATACAATGAGCAGTTCTTC
TRBJ2-1	TRBV6-5	-	-	CASYGGPYNEQFF	TGTGCCAGCTACGGGGGTCCCTACAATGAGCAGTTCTTC
TRBJ1-1	TRBV28	-	-	CASSRRQYTEAFF	TGTGCCAGCAGTCGAAGACAGTACACTGAAGCTTTCTTT
TRBJ2-6	TRBV30	-	-	CAWSVHSAGANVLTF	TGTGCCTGGAGTGTACACAGCGCGGGGGCCAACGTCCTGACTTTC
TRBJ1-1	TRBV13	TRBD1	-	CASSHTGTGQTGAFF	TGTGCCAGCAGTCACACCGGGACAGGACAAACGGGGGCTTTCTTT
TRBJ1-5	TRBV27	TRBD1	-	CASGQGPEPQHF	TGTGCCAGCGGACAGGGTCCGGAGCCCCAGCATTTT
TRBJ2-1	TRBV3-1/TRBV3-2	TRBD2	-	CASSQPVGRDNEQFF	TGTGCCAGCAGCCAACCCGTTGGGAGGGACAATGAGCAGTTCTTC
TRBJ1-2	TRBV6-1	-	-	CASSEFPYYGYTF	TGTGCCAGCAGTGAATTCCCCTACTATGGCTACACCTTC
TRBJ2-7	TRBV11-2	-	-	CASSLRRGFGGTF	TGTGCCAGCAGCTTACGACGGGGTTTTGGGGGGACCTTC
TRBJ2-6	TRBV2	-	-	CASSLQLSGANVLTF	TGTGCCAGCAGTTTACAGCTCTCTGGGGCCAACGTCCTGACTTTC
TRBJ1-1	TRBV4-3	-	-	CASSQAPGTEAFF	TGCGCCAGCAGCCAAGCCCCAGGGACTGAAGCTTTCTTT
TRBJ2-4	TRBV5-1	-	-	CASSLEGKNIQYF	TGCGCCAGCAGCTTAGAGGGCAAAAACATTCAGTACTTC
TRBJ1-6	TRBV4-3	-	once	CASSRSVTTADSPLHF	TGCGCCAGCAGCCGGTCCGTTACTACGGCCGATTCACCCCTCCACTTT
TRBJ1-6	TRBV9	-	once	CASSVGSGDSSLHF	TGTGCCAGCAGCGTAGGGTCGGGGGATTCGTCCCTCCACTTT
TRBJ1-2	TRBV7-2	-	few	CASSEGVGYTF	TGTGCCAGCAGCGAAGGGGTTGGCTACACCTTC